A single T cell receptor beta chain is shown here with its context. Authors' processing steps: From reference gene primer amplification, estimates of nucleated cell counts were derived. Sequenced by immunoSEQ multiplex PCR; TCRdb stores in-frame clones only, minus some. V, J and clone size reflect that table, while D and trimming were determined from the DNA. Counted here are about 210,000 clones, roughly 85% occurring once; the ten biggest clones make up approximately 19%. This sample is part of a study of blood T cell repertoires in COVID-19. Overall study: Italy, Spain and the United States were the sources of the convalescent and acute COVID-19 samples.

V lost 4 bases and J lost 0, with 16 bases in between. There are 16 residues in the CDR3. The germline gives CDR1 SGDLS, CDR2 YYNGEE. Participants came from 24 US areas, aged roughly 18 to 89 years. Cohort assignment relied on participant-reported clinical history. This TCR was recovered from a middle-aged man who had recovered from COVID-19. The gene calls are TRBV9 and TRBJ1-2; D is ambiguous. The sequencing input was PBMCs or T cells enriched from blood (not recorded which). CDR3 residues: CASSTSGSDPNYGYTF. The CDR3 DNA reads TGTGCCAGCAGCACCTCGGGGTCGGACCCTAACTATGGCTACACCTTC. The whole variable domain, remainder taken from reference TRBV9 and TRBJ1-2, is DSGVTQTPKHLITATGQRVTLRCSPRSGDLSVYWYQQSLDQGLQFLIQYYNGEERAKGNILERFSAQQFPDLHSELNLSSLELGDSALYFCASSTSGSDPNYGYTFGSGTRLTVV.